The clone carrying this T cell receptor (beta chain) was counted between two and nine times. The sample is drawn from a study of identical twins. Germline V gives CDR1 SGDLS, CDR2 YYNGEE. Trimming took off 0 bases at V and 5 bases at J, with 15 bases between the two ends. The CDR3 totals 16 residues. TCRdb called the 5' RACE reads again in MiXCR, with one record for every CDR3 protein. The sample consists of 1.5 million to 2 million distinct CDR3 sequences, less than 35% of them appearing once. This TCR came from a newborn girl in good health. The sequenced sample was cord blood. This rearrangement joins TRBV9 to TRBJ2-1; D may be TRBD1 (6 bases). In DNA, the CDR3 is TGTGCCAGCAGCGTAGTCGTCAGGGGCCCCAACAATGAGCAGTTCTTC. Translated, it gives CASSVVVRGPNNEQFF.